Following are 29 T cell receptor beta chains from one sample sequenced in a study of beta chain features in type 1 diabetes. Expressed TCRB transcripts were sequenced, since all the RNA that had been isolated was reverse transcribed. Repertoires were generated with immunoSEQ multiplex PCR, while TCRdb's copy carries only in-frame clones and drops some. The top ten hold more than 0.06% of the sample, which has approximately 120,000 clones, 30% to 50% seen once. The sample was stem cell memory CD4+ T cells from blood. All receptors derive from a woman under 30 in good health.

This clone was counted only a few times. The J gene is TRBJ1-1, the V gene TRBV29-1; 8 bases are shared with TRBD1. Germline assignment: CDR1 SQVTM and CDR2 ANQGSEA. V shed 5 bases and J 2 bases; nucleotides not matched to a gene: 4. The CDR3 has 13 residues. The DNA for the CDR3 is TGCAGCGTTATGGGACAGGTAAACACTGAAGCTTTCTTT. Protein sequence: CSVMGQVNTEAFF.

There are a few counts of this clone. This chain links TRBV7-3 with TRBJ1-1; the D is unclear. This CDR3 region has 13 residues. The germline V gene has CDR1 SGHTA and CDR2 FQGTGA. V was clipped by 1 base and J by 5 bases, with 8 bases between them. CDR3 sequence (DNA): TGTGCCAGCAGCTTAAATTTTATGACTGAAGCTTTCTTT. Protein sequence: CASSLNFMTEAFF.

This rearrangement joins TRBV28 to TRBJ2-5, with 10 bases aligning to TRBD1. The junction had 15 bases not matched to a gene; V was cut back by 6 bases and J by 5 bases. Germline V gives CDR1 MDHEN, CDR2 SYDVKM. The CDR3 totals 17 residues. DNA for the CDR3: TGTGCCAGCAGCTCGCGACAGGGGGCGAGGCCTTTGGAGACCCAGTACTTC. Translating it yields CASSSRQGARPLETQYF. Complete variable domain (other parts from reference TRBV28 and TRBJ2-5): DVKVTQSSRYLVKRTGEKVFLECVQDMDHENMFWYRQDPGLGLRLIYFSYDVKMKEKGDIPEGYSVSREKKERFSLILESASTNQTSMYLCASSSRQGARPLETQYFGPGTRLLVL.

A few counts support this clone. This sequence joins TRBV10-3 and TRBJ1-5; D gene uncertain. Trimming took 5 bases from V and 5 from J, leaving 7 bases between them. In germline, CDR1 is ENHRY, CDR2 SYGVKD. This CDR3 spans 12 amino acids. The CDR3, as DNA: TGTGCCATCAGTTCCCCCGATCAGCCCCAGCATTTT. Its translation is CAISSPDQPQHF.

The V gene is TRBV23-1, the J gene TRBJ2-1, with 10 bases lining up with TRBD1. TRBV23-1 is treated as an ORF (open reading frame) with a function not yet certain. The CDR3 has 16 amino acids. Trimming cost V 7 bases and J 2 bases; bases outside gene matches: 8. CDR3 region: CASMGQGNTAYNEQFF. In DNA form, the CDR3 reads TGCGCCAGCATGGGACAGGGGAATACGGCCTACAATGAGCAGTTCTTC.

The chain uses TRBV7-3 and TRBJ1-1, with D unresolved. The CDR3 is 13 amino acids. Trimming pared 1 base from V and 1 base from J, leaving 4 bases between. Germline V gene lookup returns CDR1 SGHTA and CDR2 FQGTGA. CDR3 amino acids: CASSLSRNTEAFF. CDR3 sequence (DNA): TGTGCCAGCAGCTTAAGTCGGAACACTGAAGCTTTCTTT.

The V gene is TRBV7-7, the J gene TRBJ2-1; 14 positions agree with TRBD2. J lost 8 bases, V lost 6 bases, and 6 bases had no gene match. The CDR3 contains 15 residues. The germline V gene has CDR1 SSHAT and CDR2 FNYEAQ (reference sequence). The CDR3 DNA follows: TGTGCCAGCAGTACGACTAGCGGGAGGGCCGATGAGCAGTTCTTC. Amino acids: CASSTTSGRADEQFF.

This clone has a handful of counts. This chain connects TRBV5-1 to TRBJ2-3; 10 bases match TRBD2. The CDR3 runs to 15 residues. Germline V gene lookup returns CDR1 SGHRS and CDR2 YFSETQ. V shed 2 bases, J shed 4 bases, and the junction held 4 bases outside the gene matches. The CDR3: CASSFRLAGADTQYF. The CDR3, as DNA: TGCGCCAGCAGCTTTAGGCTAGCGGGAGCAGATACGCAGTATTTT.

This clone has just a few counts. The DNA of the CDR3 is TGTGCCAGCCGCAGTGAAAGGAGATCGGGCTACACCTTC. Protein: CASRSERRSGYTF. The chain joins TRBV7-9 to TRBJ1-2; D is ambiguous. Germline V gene lookup returns CDR1 SEHNR and CDR2 FQNEAQ (reference sequence). This CDR3 contains 13 residues. Trimming removed 8 bases at V and 8 bases at J, with 18 bases between.

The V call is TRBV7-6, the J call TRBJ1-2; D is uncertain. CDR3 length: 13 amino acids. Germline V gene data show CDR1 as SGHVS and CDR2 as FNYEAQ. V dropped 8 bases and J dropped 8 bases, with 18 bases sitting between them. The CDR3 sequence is CASRSERRSGYTF. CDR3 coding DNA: TGTGCCAGCCGCAGTGAAAGGAGATCGGGCTACACCTTC.

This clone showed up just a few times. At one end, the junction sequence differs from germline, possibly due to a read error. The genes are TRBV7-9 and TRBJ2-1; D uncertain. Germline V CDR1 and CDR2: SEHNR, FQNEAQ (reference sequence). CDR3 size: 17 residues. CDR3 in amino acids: CASSLATYTSRGNVQFF. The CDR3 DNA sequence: TGTGCCAGCAGCTTAGCAACTTACACCTCCCGAGGCAATGTGCAGTTCTTC.

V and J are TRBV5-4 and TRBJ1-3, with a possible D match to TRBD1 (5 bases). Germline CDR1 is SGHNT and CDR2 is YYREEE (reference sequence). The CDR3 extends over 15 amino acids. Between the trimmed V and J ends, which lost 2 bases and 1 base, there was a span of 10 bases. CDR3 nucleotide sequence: TGTGCCAGCAGCTTATGGCAGGGTTCTGGAAACACCATATATTTT. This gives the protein CASSLWQGSGNTIYF.

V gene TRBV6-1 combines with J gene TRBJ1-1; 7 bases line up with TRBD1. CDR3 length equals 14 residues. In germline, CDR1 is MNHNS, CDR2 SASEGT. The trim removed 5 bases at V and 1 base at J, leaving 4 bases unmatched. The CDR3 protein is CASSPGTANTEAFF. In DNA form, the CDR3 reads TGTGCCAGCAGTCCCGGGACAGCGAACACTGAAGCTTTCTTT.

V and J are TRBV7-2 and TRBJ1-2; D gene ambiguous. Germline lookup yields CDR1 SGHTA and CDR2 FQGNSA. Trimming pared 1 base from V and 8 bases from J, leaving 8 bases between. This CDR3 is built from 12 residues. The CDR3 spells CASSLVWEGYTF. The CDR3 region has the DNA TGTGCCAGCAGCTTAGTTTGGGAGGGCTACACCTTC. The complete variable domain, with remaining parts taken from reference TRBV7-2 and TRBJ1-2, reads GAGVSQSPSNKVTEKGKDVELRCDPISGHTALYWYRQSLGQGLEFLIYFQGNSAPDKSGLPSDRFSAERTGGSVSTLTIQRTQQEDSAVYLCASSLVWEGYTFGSGTRLTVV.

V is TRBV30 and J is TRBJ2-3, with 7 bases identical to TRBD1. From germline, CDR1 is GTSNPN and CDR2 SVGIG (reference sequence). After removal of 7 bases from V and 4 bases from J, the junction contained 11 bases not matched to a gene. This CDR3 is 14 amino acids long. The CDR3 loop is CASKNRGRADTQYF. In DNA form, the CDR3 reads TGTGCCTCGAAGAACAGGGGTAGGGCAGATACGCAGTATTTT.

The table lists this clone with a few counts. CDR3 bases: TGTGCCAGCAGTGGAGCTAGCGGGAGGAACACCGGGGAGCTGTTTTTT. The encoded protein is CASSGASGRNTGELFF. The chain is built from TRBV2 and TRBJ2-2, with TRBD2 matching 10 bases. CDR1 and CDR2 from the germline V gene are SNHLY and FYNNEI. The length of the CDR3 is 16 residues. V was pared by 4 bases and J by 1 base, with 3 bases of the junction left unmatched.

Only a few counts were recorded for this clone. The CDR3 spells CASSLGQKFHEQYF. The CDR3 DNA follows: TGTGCCAGCAGTTTAGGGCAGAAGTTCCACGAGCAGTACTTC. The J gene is TRBJ2-7, the V gene TRBV28, with unresolved D. In germline, CDR1 is MDHEN, CDR2 SYDVKM. The CDR3 is 14 amino acids. V lost 2 bases, J lost 5 bases, and 13 bases lay in between.

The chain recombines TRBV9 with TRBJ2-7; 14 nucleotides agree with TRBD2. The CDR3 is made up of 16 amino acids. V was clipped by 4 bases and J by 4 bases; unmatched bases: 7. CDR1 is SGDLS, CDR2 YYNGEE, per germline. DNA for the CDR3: TGTGCCAGCAGCCCCTTAGGACTAGCGGGAGGTTACGAGCAGTACTTC. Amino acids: CASSPLGLAGGYEQYF.

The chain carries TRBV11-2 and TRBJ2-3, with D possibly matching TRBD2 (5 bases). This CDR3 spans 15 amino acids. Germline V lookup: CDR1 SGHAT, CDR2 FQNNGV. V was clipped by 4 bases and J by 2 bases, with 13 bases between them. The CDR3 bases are TGTGCCAGCAGCTCTTGGCTAGCTTCCACAGATACGCAGTATTTT. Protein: CASSSWLASTDTQYF.

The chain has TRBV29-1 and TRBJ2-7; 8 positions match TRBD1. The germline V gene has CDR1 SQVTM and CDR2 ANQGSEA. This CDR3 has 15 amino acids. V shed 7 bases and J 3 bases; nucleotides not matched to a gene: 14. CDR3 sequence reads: CSAAPGDRLNYEQYF. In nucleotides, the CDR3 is TGCAGCGCCGCGCCCGGGGACAGGCTTAACTACGAGCAGTACTTC.

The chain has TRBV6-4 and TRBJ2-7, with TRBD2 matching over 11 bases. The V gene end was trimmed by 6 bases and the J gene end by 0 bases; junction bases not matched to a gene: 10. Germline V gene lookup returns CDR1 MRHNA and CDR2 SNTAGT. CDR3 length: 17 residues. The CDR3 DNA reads TGTGCCAGCAGCCCCGGACTAGCGGGCCTCAGCTCCTACGAGCAGTACTTC. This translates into CASSPGLAGLSSYEQYF.

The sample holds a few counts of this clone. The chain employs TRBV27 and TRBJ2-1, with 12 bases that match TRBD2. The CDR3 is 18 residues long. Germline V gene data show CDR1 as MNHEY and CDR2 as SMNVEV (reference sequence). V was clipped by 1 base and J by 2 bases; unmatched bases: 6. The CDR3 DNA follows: TGTGCCAGCAGTTTATTTAGACTAGCGGGAGATGCCTACAATGAGCAGTTCTTC. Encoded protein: CASSLFRLAGDAYNEQFF.

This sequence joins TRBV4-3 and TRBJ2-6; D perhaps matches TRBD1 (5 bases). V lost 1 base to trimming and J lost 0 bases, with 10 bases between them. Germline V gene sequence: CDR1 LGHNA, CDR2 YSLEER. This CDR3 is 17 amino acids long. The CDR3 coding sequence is TGCGCCAGCAGCCAAGGGCACAGGAGCTCTGGGGCCAACGTCCTGACTTTC. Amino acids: CASSQGHRSSGANVLTF.

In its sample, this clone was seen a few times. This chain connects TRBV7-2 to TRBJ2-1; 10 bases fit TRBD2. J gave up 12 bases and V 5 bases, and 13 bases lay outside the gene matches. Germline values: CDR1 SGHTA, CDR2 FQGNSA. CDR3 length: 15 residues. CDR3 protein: CASSPIPGTSAAQFF. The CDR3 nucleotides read TGTGCCAGCAGCCCAATCCCCGGGACTAGCGCGGCGCAGTTCTTC.

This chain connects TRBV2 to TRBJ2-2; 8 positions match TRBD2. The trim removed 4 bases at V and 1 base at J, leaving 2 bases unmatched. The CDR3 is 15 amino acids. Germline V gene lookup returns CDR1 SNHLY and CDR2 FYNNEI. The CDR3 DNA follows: TGTGCCAGCAGTGGTACTAGCGGGAACACCGGGGAGCTGTTTTTT. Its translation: CASSGTSGNTGELFF.

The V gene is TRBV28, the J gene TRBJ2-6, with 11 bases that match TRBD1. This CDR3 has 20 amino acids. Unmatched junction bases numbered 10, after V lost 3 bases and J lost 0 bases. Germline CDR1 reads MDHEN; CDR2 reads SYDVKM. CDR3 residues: CASSFWTGGDTYSGANVLTF. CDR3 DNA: TGTGCCAGCAGTTTTTGGACAGGGGGCGATACATACTCTGGGGCCAACGTCCTGACTTTC.

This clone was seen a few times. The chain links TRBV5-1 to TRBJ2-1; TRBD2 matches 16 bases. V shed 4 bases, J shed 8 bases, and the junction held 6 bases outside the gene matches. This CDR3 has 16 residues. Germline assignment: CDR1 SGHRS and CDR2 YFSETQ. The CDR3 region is CASSRGLAGGIDEQFF. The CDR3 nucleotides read TGCGCCAGCAGCCGGGGACTAGCGGGAGGGATCGATGAGCAGTTCTTC.

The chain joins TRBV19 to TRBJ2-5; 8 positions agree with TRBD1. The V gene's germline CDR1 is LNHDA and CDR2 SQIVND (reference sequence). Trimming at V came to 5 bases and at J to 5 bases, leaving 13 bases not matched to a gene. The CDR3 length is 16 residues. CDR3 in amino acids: CASSPHLRQGRETQYF. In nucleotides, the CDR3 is TGTGCCAGTAGTCCGCACCTCCGACAGGGGAGGGAGACCCAGTACTTC.

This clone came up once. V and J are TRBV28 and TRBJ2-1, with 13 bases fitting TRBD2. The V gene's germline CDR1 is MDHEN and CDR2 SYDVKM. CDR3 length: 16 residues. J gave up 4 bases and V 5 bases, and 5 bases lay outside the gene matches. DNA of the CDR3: TGTGCCAGCAGTCCCGGGACTAGCGGGACTTACAATGAGCAGTTCTTC. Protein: CASSPGTSGTYNEQFF.